This TCR beta chain was identified in a study of T cells in tumors after PD-1 blockade. Study information: No patient had prior checkpoint blockade, systemic immunosuppression, or radiotherapy within 4 weeks. Treatment was either pembrolizumab 200 mg every 3 weeks or cemiplimab 350 mg every 2 weeks.

Produced via immunoSEQ multiplex PCR; TCRdb's table is partial and in-frame only. Altogether 60,000 or so clones are present, about 80% being singletons, with the ten largest covering around 15%. The sample was PBMCs, taken before anti-PD-1 treatment. The receptor was isolated from a human donor with basal cell carcinoma.

CDR3 nucleotides: TGTGCCAGCAGCCATCGAAGGGGGCAGAATAATCAGCCCCAGCATTTT. Translated: CASSHRRGQNNQPQHF. This chain connects TRBV7-8 to TRBJ1-5; 7 bases agree with TRBD1. V lost 5 bases, J lost 4 bases, and 11 bases stayed unmatched. In germline, CDR1 is SGHVS, CDR2 FQNEAQ. The CDR3 covers 16 residues.